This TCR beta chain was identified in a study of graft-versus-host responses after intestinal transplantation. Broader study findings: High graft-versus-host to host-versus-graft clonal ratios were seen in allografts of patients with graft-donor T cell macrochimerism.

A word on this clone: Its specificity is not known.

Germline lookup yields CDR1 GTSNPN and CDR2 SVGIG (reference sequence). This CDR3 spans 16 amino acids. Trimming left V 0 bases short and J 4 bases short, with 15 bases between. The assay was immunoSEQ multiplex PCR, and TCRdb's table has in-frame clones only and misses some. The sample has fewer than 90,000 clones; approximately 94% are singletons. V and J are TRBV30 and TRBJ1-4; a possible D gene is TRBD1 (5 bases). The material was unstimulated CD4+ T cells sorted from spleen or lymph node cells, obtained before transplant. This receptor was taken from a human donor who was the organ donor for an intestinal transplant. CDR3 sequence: CAWSVGLAGGNEKLFF. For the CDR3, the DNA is TGTGCCTGGAGTGTAGGATTAGCGGGGGGTAATGAAAAACTGTTTTTT.